Listed below are T cell receptor beta chains from one sample, sequenced in a study of OX40 agonist ivuxolimab in advanced cancers. Data came from immunoSEQ multiplex PCR; TCRdb stores just in-frame clones and leaves some out. The data hold 8,500 to 9,000 clones, with around 70% observed a single time. Source: CD4+ or CD8+ T cells sorted from blood, taken in a trial of the OX40 agonist ivuxolimab. These receptors were obtained from an adult with an advanced solid tumor such as melanoma, head and neck, liver or kidney cancer. CDR3s include the opening cysteine and the closing phenylalanine or tryptophan. A D gene is named only where the DNA matches it firmly. Clone size is stated in some rows and not others, as once, few, many or a class when expanded.

D: -
size: few
V: TRBV28
J: TRBJ1-4
CDR3: CASRRGAYEKLFF
DNA: TGTGCCAGCAGGAGGGGGGCGTATGAAAAACTGTTTTTT

D: -
size: -
V: TRBV10-3
J: TRBJ2-7
CDR3: CAISESTYEQYF
DNA: TGTGCCATCAGTGAGTCGACGTACGAGCAGTACTTC

D: TRBD1
size: -
V: TRBV23-1
J: TRBJ1-5
CDR3: CASSRGPITPGQRFNQPQHF
DNA: TGCGCCAGCAGTCGAGGACCTATAACTCCGGGACAGCGCTTTAATCAGCCCCAGCATTTT

D: TRBD1
size: once
V: TRBV10-3
J: TRBJ1-1
CDR3: CASNRQGSTEAFF
DNA: TGTGCCAGCAACCGACAGGGTAGCACTGAAGCTTTCTTT

D: TRBD2
size: once
V: TRBV19
J: TRBJ2-7
CDR3: CASRQTSGGTYEQYF
DNA: TGTGCCAGTAGACAAACTAGCGGGGGAACCTACGAGCAGTACTTC

D: TRBD2
size: -
V: TRBV5-1
J: TRBJ2-1
CDR3: CASSTKLAGDYNEQFF
DNA: TGCGCCAGCAGCACCAAACTAGCGGGAGACTACAATGAGCAGTTCTTC

D: -
size: -
V: TRBV9
J: TRBJ1-1
CDR3: CASSVNLNTEAFF
DNA: TGTGCCAGCAGCGTAAATTTGAACACTGAAGCTTTCTTT

D: -
size: -
V: TRBV4-3
J: TRBJ1-1
CDR3: CASSQSGENTEAFF
DNA: TGCGCCAGCAGCCAGTCAGGGGAGAACACTGAAGCTTTCTTT

D: -
size: few
V: TRBV9
J: TRBJ2-7
CDR3: CASSVAQGSEQYF
DNA: TGTGCCAGCAGCGTAGCTCAAGGTTCCGAGCAGTACTTC

D: TRBD1
size: -
V: TRBV5-1
J: TRBJ1-5
CDR3: CASSTDRDQPQHF
DNA: TGCGCCAGCAGCACTGACAGGGACCAGCCCCAGCATTTT

D: TRBD2
size: -
V: TRBV27
J: TRBJ2-3
CDR3: CASSLSNGGSGGTQYF
DNA: TGTGCCAGCAGTTTATCGAATGGCGGGAGTGGAGGTACGCAGTATTTT

D: TRBD1
size: few
V: TRBV19
J: TRBJ2-7
CDR3: CASSIIPGQGTYEQYF
DNA: TGTGCCAGTAGTATAATTCCGGGACAGGGTACCTACGAGCAGTACTTC

D: -
size: few
V: TRBV6-5
J: TRBJ2-1
CDR3: CASSYSGGQKYNEQFF
DNA: TGTGCCAGCAGTTACTCGGGGGGACAGAAATACAATGAGCAGTTCTTC

D: -
size: -
V: TRBV29-1
J: TRBJ2-1
CDR3: CSVADYNEQFF
DNA: TGCAGCGTTGCCGATTACAATGAGCAGTTCTTC

D: TRBD2
size: few
V: TRBV19
J: TRBJ2-1
CDR3: CASSIVAGGLNEQFF
DNA: TGTGCCAGTAGTATTGTAGCGGGGGGGCTGAATGAGCAGTTCTTC

D: -
size: few
V: TRBV4-1
J: TRBJ1-1
CDR3: CASSQGSLEAFF
DNA: TGCGCCAGCAGCCAAGGGTCTCTTGAAGCTTTCTTT

D: -
size: once
V: TRBV2
J: TRBJ1-2
CDR3: CASRYTSEGYTF
DNA: TGTGCCAGCAGATACACCTCGGAAGGCTACACCTTC

D: -
size: -
V: TRBV28
J: TRBJ1-5
CDR3: CASTDSYSNQPQHF
DNA: TGTGCCAGCACCGACAGTTATAGCAATCAGCCCCAGCATTTT

D: -
size: -
V: TRBV4-1
J: TRBJ2-1
CDR3: CASSQTESSYNEQFF
DNA: TGCGCCAGCAGCCAGACAGAGAGCTCCTACAATGAGCAGTTCTTC

D: TRBD2
size: -
V: TRBV30
J: TRBJ2-3
CDR3: CAWTAPLAGSTDTQYF
DNA: TGTGCCTGGACGGCTCCTCTAGCGGGGAGCACAGATACGCAGTATTTT

D: -
size: -
V: TRBV7-6
J: TRBJ2-1
CDR3: CASSLRGPYNEQFF
DNA: TGTGCCAGCAGCTTACGGGGACCTTACAATGAGCAGTTCTTC

D: -
size: medium-sized
V: TRBV7-7
J: TRBJ1-1
CDR3: CASSLAQNTEAFF
DNA: TGTGCTAGCAGCTTAGCACAGAACACTGAAGCTTTCTTT

D: TRBD1
size: -
V: TRBV29-1
J: TRBJ1-2
CDR3: CSVPQGARGYTF
DNA: TGCAGCGTTCCGCAGGGGGCAAGGGGCTACACCTTC

D: TRBD2
size: few
V: TRBV13
J: TRBJ2-7
CDR3: CASSSAGGGEQYF
DNA: TGTGCCAGCAGCTCGGCGGGAGGTGGCGAGCAGTACTTC

D: TRBD1
size: many
V: TRBV10-3
J: TRBJ2-5
CDR3: CAIDRVGLETQYF
DNA: TGTGCCATCGACAGGGTGGGATTGGAGACCCAGTACTTC

D: -
size: -
V: TRBV4-3
J: TRBJ2-1
CDR3: CASSQDVRDEQFF
DNA: TGCGCCAGCAGCCAAGATGTTCGAGATGAGCAGTTCTTC

D: -
size: -
V: TRBV6-5
J: TRBJ1-5
CDR3: CASSYGPDSNQPQHF
DNA: TGTGCCAGCAGTTACGGTCCTGATAGCAATCAGCCCCAGCATTTT

D: TRBD1
size: -
V: TRBV9
J: TRBJ2-7
CDR3: CASSAGTGSSYEQYF
DNA: TGTGCCAGCAGCGCCGGGACAGGGAGCTCCTACGAGCAGTACTTC

D: -
size: -
V: TRBV4-3
J: TRBJ1-1
CDR3: CASSQDRLTRGNTEAFF
DNA: TGCGCCAGCAGCCAAGATCGGCTGACCCGGGGGAACACTGAAGCTTTCTTT

D: -
size: once
V: TRBV5-1
J: TRBJ1-1
CDR3: CASSLTSGELNTEAFF
DNA: TGCGCCAGCAGCTTGACCTCAGGGGAACTGAACACTGAAGCTTTCTTT

D: -
size: -
V: TRBV7-3
J: TRBJ2-2
CDR3: CASSLGLRSGELFF
DNA: TGTGCCAGCAGCTTAGGTCTAAGGTCCGGGGAGCTGTTTTTT

D: TRBD1
size: -
V: TRBV28
J: TRBJ2-5
CDR3: CASSLGQIVRETQYF
DNA: TGTGCCAGCAGTTTGGGACAGATCGTCCGTGAGACCCAGTACTTC

D: -
size: few
V: TRBV30
J: TRBJ1-5
CDR3: CAWSVPQPQHF
DNA: TGTGCCTGGAGTGTACCCCAGCCCCAGCATTTT

D: -
size: -
V: TRBV28
J: TRBJ2-7
CDR3: CASSATADSSYEQYF
DNA: TGTGCCAGCAGCGCGACAGCTGATAGCTCCTACGAGCAGTACTTC

D: TRBD1
size: -
V: TRBV27
J: TRBJ2-1
CDR3: CASSLEQGVSHNEQFF
DNA: TGTGCCAGCAGTTTAGAACAGGGGGTTTCCCACAATGAGCAGTTCTTC

D: -
size: -
V: TRBV5-4
J: TRBJ2-2
CDR3: CASSLDEDKNTGELFF
DNA: TGTGCCAGCAGCTTGGACGAAGACAAGAACACCGGGGAGCTGTTTTTT

D: -
size: -
V: TRBV29-1
J: TRBJ2-7
CDR3: CSVEVSYEQYF
DNA: TGCAGCGTTGAGGTATCCTACGAGCAGTACTTC

D: -
size: -
V: TRBV29-1
J: TRBJ1-2
CDR3: CSVEDRGKEYGYTF
DNA: TGCAGCGTTGAAGATAGGGGGAAAGAATATGGCTACACCTTC

D: TRBD1
size: -
V: TRBV27
J: TRBJ2-7
CDR3: CASSSPTGNEQYF
DNA: TGTGCCAGCAGTTCCCCGACAGGGAACGAGCAGTACTTC

D: TRBD1
size: -
V: TRBV19
J: TRBJ2-7
CDR3: CASSLGDRGAYEQYF
DNA: TGTGCCAGTAGTCTGGGAGACAGGGGGGCCTACGAGCAGTACTTC

D: -
size: few
V: TRBV6-9
J: TRBJ1-6
CDR3: CASSLGTQPPLHF
DNA: TGTGCCAGCAGTCTGGGGACCCAACCACCCCTCCACTTT

D: -
size: few
V: TRBV28
J: TRBJ1-5
CDR3: CASSRWAGNQPQHF
DNA: TGTGCCAGCAGCCGCTGGGCGGGCAATCAGCCCCAGCATTTT

D: -
size: -
V: TRBV6-1
J: TRBJ1-1
CDR3: CASSDTWWTEAFF
DNA: TGTGCCAGCAGTGATACATGGTGGACTGAAGCTTTCTTT

D: TRBD1
size: -
V: TRBV7-9
J: TRBJ1-2
CDR3: CASADRVGLRPGYTF
DNA: TGTGCCAGCGCGGACAGGGTAGGATTGAGGCCTGGCTACACCTTC

D: -
size: -
V: TRBV5-1
J: TRBJ2-7
CDR3: CASSLEGPLEQYF
DNA: TGCGCCAGCAGCTTGGAGGGGCCTCTCGAGCAGTACTTC

D: -
size: -
V: TRBV7-9
J: TRBJ1-4
CDR3: CASSPDSDATNEKLFF
DNA: TGTGCCAGCAGCCCTGACAGTGATGCAACTAATGAAAAACTGTTTTTT

D: -
size: medium-sized
V: TRBV5-8
J: TRBJ2-1
CDR3: CASSLGQKNEQFF
DNA: TGTGCCAGCAGCTTGGGGCAGAAAAATGAGCAGTTCTTC

D: -
size: medium-sized
V: TRBV7-8
J: TRBJ2-7
CDR3: CASSLGFSTGSEQYF
DNA: TGTGCCAGCAGCTTAGGGTTTTCCACAGGGTCCGAGCAGTACTTC

D: -
size: many
V: TRBV28
J: TRBJ2-7
CDR3: CASRPRDGVFYEQYF
DNA: TGTGCCAGCAGGCCCCGGGACGGCGTCTTTTACGAGCAGTACTTC